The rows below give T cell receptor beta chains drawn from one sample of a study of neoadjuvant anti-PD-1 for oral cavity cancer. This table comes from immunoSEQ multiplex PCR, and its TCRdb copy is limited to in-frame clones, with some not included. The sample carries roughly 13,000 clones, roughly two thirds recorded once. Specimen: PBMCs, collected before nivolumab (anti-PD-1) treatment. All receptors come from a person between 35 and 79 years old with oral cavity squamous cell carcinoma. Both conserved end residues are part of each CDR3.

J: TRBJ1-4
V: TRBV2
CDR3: CASRGQFTTNEKLFF

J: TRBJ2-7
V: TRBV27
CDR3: CASSPLPRTSANYEQYF

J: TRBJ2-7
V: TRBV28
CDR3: CASSYRGRDYEQYF

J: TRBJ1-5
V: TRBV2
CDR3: CASSEIRWGLNQPQHF

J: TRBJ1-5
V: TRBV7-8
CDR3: CASSLDRANQPQHF

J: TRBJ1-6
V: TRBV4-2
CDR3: CASRNRDRDYNSPLHF

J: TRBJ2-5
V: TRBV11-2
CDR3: CASSLRTAQETQYF

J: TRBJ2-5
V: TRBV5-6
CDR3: CASSLLQQETQYF

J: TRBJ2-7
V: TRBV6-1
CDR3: CASSESGSPSYEQYF

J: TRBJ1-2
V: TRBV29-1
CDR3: CSVPQGIRYTF

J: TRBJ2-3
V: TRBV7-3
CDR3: CASSLLMADTQYF

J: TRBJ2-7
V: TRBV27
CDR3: CASSTGTGYEQYF

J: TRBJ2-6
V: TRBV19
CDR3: CASSSYRGLKRSGANVLTF

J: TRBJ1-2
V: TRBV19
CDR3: CASSPQGTGGGFGYTF

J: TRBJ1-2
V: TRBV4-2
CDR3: CASSQGRTLAF

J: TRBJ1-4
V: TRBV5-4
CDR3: CASSLSGTGAHEKLFF

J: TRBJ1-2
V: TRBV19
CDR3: CASSISGHYYGYTF

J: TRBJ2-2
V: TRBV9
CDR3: CASSAGDAGELFF

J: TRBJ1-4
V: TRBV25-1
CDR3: CATGRQGMEKLFF

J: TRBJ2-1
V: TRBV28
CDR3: CASSLMASGNEQFF

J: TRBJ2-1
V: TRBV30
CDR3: CAWSLGNEQFF

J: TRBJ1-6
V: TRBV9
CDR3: CASSQADREGSPLHF

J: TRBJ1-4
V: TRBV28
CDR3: CATREGAREKLFF

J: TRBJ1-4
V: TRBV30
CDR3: CAWSAADNEKLFF

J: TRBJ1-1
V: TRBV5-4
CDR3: CASSRTTGRTEAFF

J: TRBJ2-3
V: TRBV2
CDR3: CASSRTESIDTQYF

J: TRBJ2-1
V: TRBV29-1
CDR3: CSVSSGRSGEQFF

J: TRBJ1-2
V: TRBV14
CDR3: CASSQTRDNSYGYTF

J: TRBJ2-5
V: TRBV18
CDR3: CASSTGTGGAETQYF

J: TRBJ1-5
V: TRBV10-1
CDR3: CAGNSRRETSNQPQHF

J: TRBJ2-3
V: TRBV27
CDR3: CASSLGWSTDTQYF

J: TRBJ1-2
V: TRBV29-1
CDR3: CSVYDRGDPYGYTF

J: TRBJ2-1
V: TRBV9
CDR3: CASSYSVHEQFF

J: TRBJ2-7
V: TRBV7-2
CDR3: CASSLVTGTYEQYF

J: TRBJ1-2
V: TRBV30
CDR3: CAWRILLGNYGYTF

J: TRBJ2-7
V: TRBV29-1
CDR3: CSVGTRGRPYEQYF

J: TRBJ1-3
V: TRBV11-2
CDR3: CASSLAGNTIYF

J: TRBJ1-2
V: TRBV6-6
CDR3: CASSTQGSGYTF

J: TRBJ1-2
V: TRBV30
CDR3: CAWSVTGMGGYTF

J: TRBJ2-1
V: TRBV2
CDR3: CALTGGNTFYNEQFF

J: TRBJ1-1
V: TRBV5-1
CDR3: CASSARGFAEAFF

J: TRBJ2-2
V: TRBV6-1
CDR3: CASRSYYTGELFF

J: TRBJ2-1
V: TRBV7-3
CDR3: CASSLPGASGTDEQFF

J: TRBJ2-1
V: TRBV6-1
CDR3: CASTPGQAYLAGGLF

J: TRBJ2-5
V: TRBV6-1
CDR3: CASRRTGGETQYF

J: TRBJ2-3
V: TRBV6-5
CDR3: CASSRRASTDTQYF

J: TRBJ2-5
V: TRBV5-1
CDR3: CASCTSGAYQETQYF

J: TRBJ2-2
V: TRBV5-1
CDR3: CASHRRLRETGELFF

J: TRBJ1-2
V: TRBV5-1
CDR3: CASSLGTDLLNYGYTF

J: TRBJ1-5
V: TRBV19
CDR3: CASSMQGQGNQPQHF

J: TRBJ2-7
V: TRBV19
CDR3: CASSSSGRATNEQYF

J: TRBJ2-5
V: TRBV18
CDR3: CASSLTVGQETQYF

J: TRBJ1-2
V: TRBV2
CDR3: CASGDYGYTF

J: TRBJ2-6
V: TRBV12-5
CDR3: CASGFYREFTGANVLTF

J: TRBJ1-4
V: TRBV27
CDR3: CASRTGQGFEKLFF

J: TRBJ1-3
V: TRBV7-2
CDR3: CASSYPVDSSGNTIYF

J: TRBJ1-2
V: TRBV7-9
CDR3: CASSLVRSYGSYGYTF

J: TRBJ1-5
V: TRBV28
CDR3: CALYSNQPQHF

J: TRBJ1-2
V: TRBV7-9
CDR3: CASSSTTYWALRDYGYTF